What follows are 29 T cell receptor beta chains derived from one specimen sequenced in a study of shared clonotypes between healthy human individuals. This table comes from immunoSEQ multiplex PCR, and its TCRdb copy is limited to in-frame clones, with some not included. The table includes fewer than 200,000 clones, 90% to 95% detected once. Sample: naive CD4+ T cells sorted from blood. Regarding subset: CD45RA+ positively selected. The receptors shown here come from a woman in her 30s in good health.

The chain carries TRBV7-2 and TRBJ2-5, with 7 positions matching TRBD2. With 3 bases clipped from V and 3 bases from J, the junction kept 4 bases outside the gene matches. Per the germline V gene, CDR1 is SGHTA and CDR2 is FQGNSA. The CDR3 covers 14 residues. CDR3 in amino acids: CASSFAGGKETQYF. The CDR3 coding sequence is TGTGCCAGCAGCTTCGCCGGGGGGAAAGAGACCCAGTACTTC.

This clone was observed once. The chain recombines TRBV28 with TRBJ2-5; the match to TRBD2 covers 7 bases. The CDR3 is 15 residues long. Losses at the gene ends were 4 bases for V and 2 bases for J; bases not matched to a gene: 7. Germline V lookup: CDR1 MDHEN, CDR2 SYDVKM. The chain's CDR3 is CASSSPGLLQETQYF. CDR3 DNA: TGTGCCAGCAGTTCCCCGGGACTACTACAAGAGACCCAGTACTTC.

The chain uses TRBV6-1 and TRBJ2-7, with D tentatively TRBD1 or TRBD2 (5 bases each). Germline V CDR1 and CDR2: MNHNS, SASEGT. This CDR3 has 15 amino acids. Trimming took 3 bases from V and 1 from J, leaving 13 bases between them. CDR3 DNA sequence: TGTGCCAGCAGTGACGGGAATTGGGGGTCCTACGAGCAGTACTTC. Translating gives CASSDGNWGSYEQYF.

Here the CDR3 reads CASSPGTGGIGETQYF. The CDR3 nucleotides read TGTGCCAGCTCACCGGGTACAGGGGGCATCGGGGAGACCCAGTACTTC. This chain links TRBV18 with TRBJ2-5, with 9 nucleotides matching TRBD1. V lost 3 bases to trimming and J lost 5 bases; unmatched junction nucleotides: 10. The germline V gene has CDR1 KGHSH and CDR2 LQKENI. The CDR3 has 16 residues. Full variable domain (outside the CDR3, taken from reference TRBV18 and TRBJ2-5): NAGVMQNPRHLVRRRGQEARLRCSPMKGHSHVYWYRQLPEEGLKFMVYLQKENIIDESGMPKERFSAEFPKEGPSILRIQQVVRGDSAAYFCASSPGTGGIGETQYFGPGTRLLVL.

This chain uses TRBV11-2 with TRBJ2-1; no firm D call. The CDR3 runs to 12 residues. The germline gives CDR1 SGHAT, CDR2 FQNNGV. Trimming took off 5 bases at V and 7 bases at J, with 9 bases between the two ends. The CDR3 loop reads CASSPWWNEQFF. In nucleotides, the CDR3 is TGTGCCAGCAGCCCCTGGTGGAATGAGCAGTTCTTC.

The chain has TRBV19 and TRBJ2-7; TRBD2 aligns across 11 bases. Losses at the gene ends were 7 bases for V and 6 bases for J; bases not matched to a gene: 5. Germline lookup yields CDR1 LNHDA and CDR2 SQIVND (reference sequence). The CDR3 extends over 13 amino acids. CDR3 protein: CASKTSGGREQYF. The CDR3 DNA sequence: TGTGCCAGTAAAACTAGCGGGGGCCGCGAGCAGTACTTC.

The CDR3 region has the DNA TGTGCCAGCTCATTTCCTAGCGGGAACTACGAGCAGTACTTC. This encodes CASSFPSGNYEQYF. This chain connects TRBV18 to TRBJ2-5; 9 bases agree with TRBD2. The J call may be wrong; the DNA end is better matched by TRBJ2-7. CDR1 and CDR2 from the germline V gene are KGHSH and LQKENI. There are 14 residues in the CDR3.

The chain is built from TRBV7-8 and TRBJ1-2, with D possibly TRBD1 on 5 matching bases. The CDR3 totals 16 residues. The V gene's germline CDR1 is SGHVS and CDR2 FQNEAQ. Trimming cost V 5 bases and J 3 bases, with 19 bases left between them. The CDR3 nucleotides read TGTGCCAGCAGCGCACGTTCCTTCCGGGACTACTATGGCTACACCTTC. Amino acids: CASSARSFRDYYGYTF.

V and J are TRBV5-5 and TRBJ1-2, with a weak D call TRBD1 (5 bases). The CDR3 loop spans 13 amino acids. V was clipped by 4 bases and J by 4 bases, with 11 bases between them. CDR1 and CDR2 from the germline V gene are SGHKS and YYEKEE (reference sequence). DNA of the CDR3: TGTGCCAGCAGCCTCTATGACAGCTATGGCTACACCTTC. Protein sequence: CASSLYDSYGYTF.

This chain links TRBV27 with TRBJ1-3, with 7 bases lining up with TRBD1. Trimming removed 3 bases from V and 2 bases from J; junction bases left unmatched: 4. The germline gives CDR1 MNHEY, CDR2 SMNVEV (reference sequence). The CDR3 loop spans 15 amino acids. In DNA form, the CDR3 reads TGTGCCAGCAGTTTGACAGGGACGGCTGGAAACACCATATATTTT. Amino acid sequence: CASSLTGTAGNTIYF.

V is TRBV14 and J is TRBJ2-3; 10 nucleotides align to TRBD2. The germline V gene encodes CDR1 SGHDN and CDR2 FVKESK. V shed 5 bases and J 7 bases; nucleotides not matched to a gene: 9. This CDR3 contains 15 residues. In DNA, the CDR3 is TGTGCCAGCAGCAAAGCCGGGACTAGCGAGTATACGCAGTATTTT. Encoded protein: CASSKAGTSEYTQYF.

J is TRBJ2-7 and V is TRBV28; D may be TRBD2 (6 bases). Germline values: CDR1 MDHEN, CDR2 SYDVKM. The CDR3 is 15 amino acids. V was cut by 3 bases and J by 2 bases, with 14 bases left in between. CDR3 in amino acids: CASSLDSGPPYEQYF. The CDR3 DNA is TGTGCCAGCAGTTTGGATAGCGGACCCCCCTACGAGCAGTACTTC.

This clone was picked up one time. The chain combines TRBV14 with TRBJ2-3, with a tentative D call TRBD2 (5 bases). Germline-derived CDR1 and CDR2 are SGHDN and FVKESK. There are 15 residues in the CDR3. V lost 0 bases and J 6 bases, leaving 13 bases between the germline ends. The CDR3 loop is CASSQDWKGGDTQYF. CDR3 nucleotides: TGTGCCAGCAGCCAAGATTGGAAAGGCGGGGATACGCAGTATTTT.

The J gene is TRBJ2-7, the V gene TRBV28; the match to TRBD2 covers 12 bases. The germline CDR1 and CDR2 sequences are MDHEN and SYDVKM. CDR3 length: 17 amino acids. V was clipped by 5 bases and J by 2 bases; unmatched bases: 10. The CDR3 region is CASSPRPASGRAYEQYF. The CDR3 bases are TGTGCCAGCAGTCCCCGCCCCGCTAGCGGGAGGGCCTACGAGCAGTACTTC. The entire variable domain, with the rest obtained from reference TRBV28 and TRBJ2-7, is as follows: DVKVTQSSRYLVKRTGEKVFLECVQDMDHENMFWYRQDPGLGLRLIYFSYDVKMKEKGDIPEGYSVSREKKERFSLILESASTNQTSMYLCASSPRPASGRAYEQYFGPGTRLTVT.

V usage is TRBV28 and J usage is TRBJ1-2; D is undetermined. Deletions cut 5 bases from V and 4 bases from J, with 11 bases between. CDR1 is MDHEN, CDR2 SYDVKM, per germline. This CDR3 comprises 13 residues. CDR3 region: CASSPQTGYGYTF. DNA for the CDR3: TGTGCCAGCAGTCCCCAGACGGGCTATGGCTACACCTTC.

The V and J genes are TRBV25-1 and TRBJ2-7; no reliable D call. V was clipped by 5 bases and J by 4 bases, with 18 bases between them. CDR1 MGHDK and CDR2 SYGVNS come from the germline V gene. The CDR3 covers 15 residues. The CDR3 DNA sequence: TGTGCCAGCAGTCCCGGTTGGGCGATTCATTACGAGCAGTACTTC. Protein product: CASSPGWAIHYEQYF.

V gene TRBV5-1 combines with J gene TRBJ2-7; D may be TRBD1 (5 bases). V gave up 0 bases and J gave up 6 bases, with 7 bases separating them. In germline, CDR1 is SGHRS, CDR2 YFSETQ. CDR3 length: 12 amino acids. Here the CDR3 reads CASSLEGAEQYF. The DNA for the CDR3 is TGCGCCAGCAGCTTGGAAGGGGCCGAGCAGTACTTC.

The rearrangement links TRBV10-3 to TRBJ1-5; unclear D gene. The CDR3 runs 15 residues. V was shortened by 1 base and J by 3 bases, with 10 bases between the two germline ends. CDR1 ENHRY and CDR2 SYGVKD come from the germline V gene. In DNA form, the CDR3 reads TGTGCCATCAGTGAGTGGGGTGAGGTCAATCAGCCCCAGCATTTT. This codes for CAISEWGEVNQPQHF.

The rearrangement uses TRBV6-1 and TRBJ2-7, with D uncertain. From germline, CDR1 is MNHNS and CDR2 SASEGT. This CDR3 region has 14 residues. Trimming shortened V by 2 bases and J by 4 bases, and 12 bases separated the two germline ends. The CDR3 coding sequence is TGTGCCAGCAGTGAACGGCTTGCTGTTTACGAGCAGTACTTC. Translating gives CASSERLAVYEQYF.

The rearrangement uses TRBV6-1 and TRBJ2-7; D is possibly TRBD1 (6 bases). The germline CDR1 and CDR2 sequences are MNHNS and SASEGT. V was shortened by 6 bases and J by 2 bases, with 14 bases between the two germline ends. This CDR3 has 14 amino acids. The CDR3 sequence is CASRGQTGPYEQYF. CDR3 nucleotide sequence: TGTGCCAGCAGAGGCCAGACAGGACCCTACGAGCAGTACTTC.

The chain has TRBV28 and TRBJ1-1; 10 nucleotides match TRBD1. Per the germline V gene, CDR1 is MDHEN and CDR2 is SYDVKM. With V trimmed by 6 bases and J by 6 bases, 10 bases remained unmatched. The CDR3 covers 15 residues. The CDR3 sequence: CASRRQGANRSEAFF. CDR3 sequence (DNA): TGTGCCAGCAGAAGACAGGGGGCGAACCGCTCTGAAGCTTTCTTT.

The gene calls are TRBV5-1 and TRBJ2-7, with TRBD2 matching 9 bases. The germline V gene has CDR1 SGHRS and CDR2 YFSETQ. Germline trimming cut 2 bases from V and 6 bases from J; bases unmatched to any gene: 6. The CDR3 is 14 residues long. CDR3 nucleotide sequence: TGCGCCAGCAGCTTTAGCGGGAGCACCGGCGAGCAGTACTTC. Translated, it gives CASSFSGSTGEQYF. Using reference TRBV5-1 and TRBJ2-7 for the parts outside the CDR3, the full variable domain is KAGVTQTPRYLIKTRGQQVTLSCSPISGHRSVSWYQQTPGQGLQFLFEYFSETQRNKGNFPGRFSGRQFSNSRSEMNVSTLELGDSALYLCASSFSGSTGEQYFGPGTRLTVT.

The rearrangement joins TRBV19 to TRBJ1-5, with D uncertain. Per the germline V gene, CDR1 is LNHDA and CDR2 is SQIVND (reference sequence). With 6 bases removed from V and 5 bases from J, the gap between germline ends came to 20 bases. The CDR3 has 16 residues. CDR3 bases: TGTGCCAGTAGACCCCTCCGGGATTCGACGGATCAGCCCCAGCATTTT. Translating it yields CASRPLRDSTDQPQHF.

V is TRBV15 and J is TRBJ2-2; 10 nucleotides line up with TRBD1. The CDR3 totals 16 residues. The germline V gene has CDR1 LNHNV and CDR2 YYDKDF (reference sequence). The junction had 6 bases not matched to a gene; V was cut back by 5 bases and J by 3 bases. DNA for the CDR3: TGTGCCACCAGCCGAAGACAGGGGGCCGACACCGGGGAGCTGTTTTTT. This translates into CATSRRQGADTGELFF.

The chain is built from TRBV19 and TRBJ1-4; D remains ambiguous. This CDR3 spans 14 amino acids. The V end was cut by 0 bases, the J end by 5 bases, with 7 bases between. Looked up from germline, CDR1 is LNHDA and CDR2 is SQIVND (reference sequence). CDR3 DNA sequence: TGTGCCAGTAGTATAGACAGTACCAATGAAAAACTGTTTTTT. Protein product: CASSIDSTNEKLFF.

The CDR3 DNA is TGTGCCAGCAGTTTTACGAGGCTAGCGGGGAGTTACGAGCAGTACTTC. Residues: CASSFTRLAGSYEQYF. The V gene is TRBV27, the J gene TRBJ2-5; 9 positions match TRBD2. The DNA end lines up better with TRBJ2-7; the J call may be wrong. CDR1 is MNHEY and CDR2 is SMNVEV in the germline V gene (reference sequence). The CDR3 has 16 amino acids.

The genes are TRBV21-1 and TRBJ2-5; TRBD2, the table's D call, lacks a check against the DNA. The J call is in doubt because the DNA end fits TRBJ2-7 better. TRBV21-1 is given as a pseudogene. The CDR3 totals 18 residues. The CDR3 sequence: CASSKGSGSGLAVNEQYF. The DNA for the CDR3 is TGTGCCAGCAGCAAAGGGAGCGGGAGTGGCCTAGCGGTGAACGAGCAGTACTTC.

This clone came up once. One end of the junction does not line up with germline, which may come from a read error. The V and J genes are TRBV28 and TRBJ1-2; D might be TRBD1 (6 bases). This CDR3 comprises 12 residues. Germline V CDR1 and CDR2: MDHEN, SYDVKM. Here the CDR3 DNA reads TGTGCCAGCAGTCTTCCAGGGGCCCTCTCCCATTTC. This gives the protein CASSLPGALSHF.

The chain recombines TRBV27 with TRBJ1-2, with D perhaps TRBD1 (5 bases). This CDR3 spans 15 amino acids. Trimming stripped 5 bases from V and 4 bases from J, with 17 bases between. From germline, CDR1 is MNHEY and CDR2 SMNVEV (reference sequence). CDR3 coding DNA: TGTGCCAGCAGTCCAATGACAGCTTCGGCCTATGGCTACACCTTC. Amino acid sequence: CASSPMTASAYGYTF.